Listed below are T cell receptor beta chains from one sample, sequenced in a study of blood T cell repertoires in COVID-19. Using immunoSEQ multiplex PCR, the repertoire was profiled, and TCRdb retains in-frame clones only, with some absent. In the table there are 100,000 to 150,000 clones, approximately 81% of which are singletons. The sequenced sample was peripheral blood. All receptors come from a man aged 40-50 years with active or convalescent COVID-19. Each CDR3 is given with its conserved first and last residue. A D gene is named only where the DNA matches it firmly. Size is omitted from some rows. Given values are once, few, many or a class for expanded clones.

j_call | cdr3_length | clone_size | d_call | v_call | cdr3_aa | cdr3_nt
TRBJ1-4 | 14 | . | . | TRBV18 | CASSTGTLTEKLFF | TGTGCCAGCTCAACAGGGACCCTTACTGAAAAACTGTTTTTT
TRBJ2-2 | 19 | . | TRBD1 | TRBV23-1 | CASSQPSKNTGAATGELFF | TGCGCCAGCAGTCAGCCCAGCAAAAACACAGGGGCGGCCACCGGGGAGCTGTTTTTT
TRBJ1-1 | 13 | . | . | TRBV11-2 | CASSIGLMEEAFF | TGTGCCAGCAGCATCGGACTGATGGAAGAAGCTTTCTTT
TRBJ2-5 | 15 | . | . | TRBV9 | CASSAGGTQRETQYF | TGTGCCAGCAGCGCAGGAGGAACCCAGAGAGAGACCCAGTACTTC
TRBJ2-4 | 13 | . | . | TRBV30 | CAWSVQLVNIQYF | TGTGCCTGGAGTGTACAGCTGGTAAACATTCAGTACTTC
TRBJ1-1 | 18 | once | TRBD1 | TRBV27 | CASSLFRGAGGMNTEAFF | TGTGCCAGCAGCCTTTTTCGTGGGGCAGGGGGCATGAACACTGAAGCTTTCTTT
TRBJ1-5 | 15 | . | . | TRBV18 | CASSPRGGDNQPQHF | TGTGCCAGCTCGCCCCGTGGGGGGGACAATCAGCCCCAGCATTTT
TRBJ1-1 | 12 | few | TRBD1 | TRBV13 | CASSEQGPEAFF | TGTGCCAGCAGCGAACAGGGGCCTGAAGCTTTCTTT
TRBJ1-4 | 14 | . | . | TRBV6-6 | CASSTDSLNEKLFF | TGTGCCAGCAGTACGGACAGTCTCAATGAAAAACTGTTTTTT
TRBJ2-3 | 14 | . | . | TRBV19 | CASSPGSRTDTQYF | TGTGCCAGTAGTCCGGGTTCCCGCACAGATACGCAGTATTTT
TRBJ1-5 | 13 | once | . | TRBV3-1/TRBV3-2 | CASSQDSVQPQHF | TGTGCCAGCAGCCAAGATAGCGTACAGCCCCAGCATTTT
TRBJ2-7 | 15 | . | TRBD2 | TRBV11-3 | CASSPAGGSSYEQYF | TGTGCCAGCAGCCCAGCGGGAGGGAGCTCCTACGAGCAGTACTTC
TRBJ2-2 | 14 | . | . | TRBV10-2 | CASSDRGNTGELFF | TGCGCCAGCAGTGATAGGGGGAACACCGGGGAGCTGTTTTTT
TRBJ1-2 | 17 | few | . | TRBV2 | CASSDVIGRETRYGYTF | TGTGCCAGCAGTGACGTCATCGGTCGTGAGACACGGTATGGCTACACCTTC
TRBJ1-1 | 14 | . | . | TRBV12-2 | CASRPDRGVTEAFF | TGTGCAAGTCGCCCGGACAGGGGGGTTACTGAAGCTTTCTTT
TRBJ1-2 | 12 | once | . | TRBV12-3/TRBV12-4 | CASSFLPMAGTF | TGTGCCAGCAGTTTTCTACCGATGGCAGGCACCTTC
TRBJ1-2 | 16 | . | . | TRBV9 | CASSVDPPTGWYGYTF | TGTGCCAGCAGCGTAGATCCCCCTACCGGGTGGTATGGCTACACCTTC
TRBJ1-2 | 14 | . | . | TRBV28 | CASSPPTVDYGYTF | TGTGCCAGCAGTCCCCCGACAGTGGACTATGGCTACACCTTC
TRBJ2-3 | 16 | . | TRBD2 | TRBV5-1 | CASSLASGENTDTQYF | TGCGCCAGCAGCTTGGCGAGCGGGGAGAACACAGATACGCAGTATTTT
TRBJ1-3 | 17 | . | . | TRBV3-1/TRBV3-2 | CASSQGANFNSGNTIYF | TGTGCCAGCAGCCAAGGGGCCAACTTCAACTCTGGAAACACCATATATTTT
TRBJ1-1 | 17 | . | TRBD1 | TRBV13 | CASSYRTTGVENTEAFF | TGTGCCAGCAGTTATAGAACGACAGGGGTGGAGAACACTGAAGCTTTCTTT
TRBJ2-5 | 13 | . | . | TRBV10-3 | CAISESTGGTQYF | TGTGCCATCAGTGAGTCGACCGGCGGAACCCAGTACTTC
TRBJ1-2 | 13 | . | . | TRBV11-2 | CASSLVDSYGYTF | TGTGCCAGCAGCTTAGTTGACTCCTATGGCTACACCTTC
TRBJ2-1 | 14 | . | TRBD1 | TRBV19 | CASSASRGLDEQFF | TGTGCCAGTAGTGCCTCCAGGGGGCTCGATGAGCAGTTCTTC
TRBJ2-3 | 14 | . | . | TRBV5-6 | CASSSGTLTDTQYF | TGTGCCAGCAGCTCCGGGACACTTACAGATACGCAGTATTTT
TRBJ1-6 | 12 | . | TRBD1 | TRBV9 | CASSNRGSPLHF | TGTGCCAGCTCAAACAGGGGTTCACCCCTCCACTTT
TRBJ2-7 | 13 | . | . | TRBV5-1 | CASSVGQSYEQYF | TGCGCCAGCAGCGTAGGACAGTCCTACGAGCAGTACTTC
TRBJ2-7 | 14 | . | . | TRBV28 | CASSLFPGDYEQYF | TGTGCCAGCAGTTTATTCCCGGGGGACTACGAGCAGTACTTC
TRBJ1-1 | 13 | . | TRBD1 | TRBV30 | CAWRTGRHTEAFF | TGTGCCTGGAGGACAGGGCGGCACACTGAAGCTTTCTTT
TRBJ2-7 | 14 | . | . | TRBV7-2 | CASSRRGSGYEQYF | TGTGCCAGCAGTCGAAGAGGTAGCGGCTACGAGCAGTACTTC
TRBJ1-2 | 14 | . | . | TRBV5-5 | CASSSGGRVNGYTF | TGTGCCAGCAGCTCTGGGGGCAGGGTAAATGGCTACACCTTC
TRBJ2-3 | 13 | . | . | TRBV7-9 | CASSYGTTDTQYF | TGTGCCAGCAGCTACGGGACAACAGATACGCAGTATTTT
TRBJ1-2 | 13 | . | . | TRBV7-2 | CASSLDRVDGYTF | TGTGCCAGCAGCTTAGACAGGGTGGACGGCTACACCTTC
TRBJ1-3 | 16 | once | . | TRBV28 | CASSLSSAAWRNTIYF | TGTGCCAGCAGTTTAAGTTCGGCGGCCTGGAGAAACACCATATATTTT
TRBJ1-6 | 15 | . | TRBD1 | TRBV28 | CASSLNRGFDSPLHF | TGTGCCAGCAGTTTGAACAGGGGTTTCGACTCACCCCTCCACTTT
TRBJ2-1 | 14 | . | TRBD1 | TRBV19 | CASSGQGAFDEQFF | TGTGCCAGTTCGGGACAGGGGGCGTTTGATGAGCAGTTCTTC
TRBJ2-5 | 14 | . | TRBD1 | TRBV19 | CASRLQGDSETQYF | TGTGCCAGTAGATTACAGGGGGACTCCGAGACCCAGTACTTC
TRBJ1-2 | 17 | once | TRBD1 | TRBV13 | CASSVQGALLPNYGYTF | TGTGCCAGCAGCGTACAGGGGGCCCTGTTGCCTAACTATGGCTACACCTTC
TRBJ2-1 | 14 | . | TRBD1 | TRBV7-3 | CASSQGQGASEQFF | TGTGCCAGCAGCCAGGGACAGGGGGCGTCTGAGCAGTTCTTC
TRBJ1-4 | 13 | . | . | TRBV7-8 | CASSQPRGEKLFF | TGTGCCAGCAGCCAGCCAAGGGGTGAAAAACTGTTTTTT
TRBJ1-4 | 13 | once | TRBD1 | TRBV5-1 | CASSRETGEKLFF | TGCGCCAGCAGCCGGGAGACAGGGGAAAAACTGTTTTTT
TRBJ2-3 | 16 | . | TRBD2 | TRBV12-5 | CASGPSGNPALDTQYF | TGTGCTAGTGGACCTAGCGGAAATCCCGCCCTGGATACGCAGTATTTT
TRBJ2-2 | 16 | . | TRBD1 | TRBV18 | CASSPGQGANTGELFF | TGTGCCAGCTCACCGGGACAGGGGGCAAACACCGGGGAGCTGTTTTTT
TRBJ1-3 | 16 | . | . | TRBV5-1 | CASSLRTDLSGNTIYF | TGCGCCAGCAGCTTACGAACAGATCTCTCTGGAAACACCATATATTTT
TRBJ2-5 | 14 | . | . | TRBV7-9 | CASTKGGIQETQYF | TGTGCCAGCACCAAGGGAGGTATACAAGAGACCCAGTACTTC
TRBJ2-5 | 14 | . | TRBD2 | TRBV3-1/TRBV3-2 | CASTLAGAQETQYF | TGTGCCAGCACCCTAGCGGGGGCCCAAGAGACCCAGTACTTC
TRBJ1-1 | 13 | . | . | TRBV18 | CASSQQGNTEAFF | TGTGCCAGCTCGCAACAGGGGAACACTGAAGCTTTCTTT
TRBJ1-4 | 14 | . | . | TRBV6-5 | CASSSGGSDEKLFF | TGTGCCAGCAGCTCCGGGGGGTCTGATGAAAAACTGTTTTTT
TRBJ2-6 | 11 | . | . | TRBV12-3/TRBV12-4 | CAIQGGNVLTF | TGTGCCATCCAGGGGGGCAACGTCCTGACTTTC
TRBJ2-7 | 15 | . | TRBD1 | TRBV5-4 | CASSLRKQGIYEQYF | TGTGCCAGCAGCTTGCGTAAACAGGGGATCTACGAGCAGTACTTC
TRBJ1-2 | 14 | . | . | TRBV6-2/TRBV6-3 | CASSYSHKNYGYTF | TGTGCCAGCAGTTACTCACACAAGAACTATGGCTACACCTTC
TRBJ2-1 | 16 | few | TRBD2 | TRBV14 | CASSQRASGIYNEQFF | TGTGCCAGCAGCCAGAGGGCTAGCGGTATTTACAATGAGCAGTTCTTC